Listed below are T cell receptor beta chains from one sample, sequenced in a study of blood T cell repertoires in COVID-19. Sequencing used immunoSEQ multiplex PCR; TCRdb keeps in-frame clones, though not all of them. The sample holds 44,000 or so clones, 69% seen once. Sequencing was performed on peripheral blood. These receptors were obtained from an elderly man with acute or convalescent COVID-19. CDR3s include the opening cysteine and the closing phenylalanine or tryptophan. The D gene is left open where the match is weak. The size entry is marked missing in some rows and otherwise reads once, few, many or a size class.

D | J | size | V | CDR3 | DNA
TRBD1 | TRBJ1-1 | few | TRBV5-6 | CASSPLTGLNTEAFF | TGTGCCAGCAGCCCCCTGACAGGGTTAAACACTGAAGCTTTCTTT
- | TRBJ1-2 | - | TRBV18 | CASLDTNYGYTF | TGTGCCAGCCTGGACACAAACTATGGCTACACCTTC
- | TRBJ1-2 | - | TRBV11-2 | CASSFGEGLYGYTF | TGTGCCAGCAGCTTTGGGGAGGGTTTGTATGGCTACACCTTC
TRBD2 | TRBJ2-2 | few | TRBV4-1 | CASSQEGRGLAATGELFF | TGCGCCAGCAGCCAAGAGGGTCGGGGACTAGCGGCCACCGGGGAGCTGTTTTTT
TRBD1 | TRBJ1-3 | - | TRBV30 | CASDRGSGNTIYF | TGTGCCTCCGACAGGGGCTCTGGAAACACCATATATTTT
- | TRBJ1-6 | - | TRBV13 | CASSLDAGDSPLHF | TGTGCCAGCAGCTTAGATGCGGGTGATTCACCCCTCCACTTT
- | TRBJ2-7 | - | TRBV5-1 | CASSWDIPYEQYF | TGCGCCAGCAGCTGGGACATCCCCTACGAGCAGTACTTC
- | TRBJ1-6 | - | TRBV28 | CASQFEGGTYNSPLHF | TGTGCCAGTCAATTTGAGGGAGGTACCTATAATTCACCCCTCCACTTT
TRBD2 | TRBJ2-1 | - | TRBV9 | CASSVEGGLAGYNEQFF | TGTGCCAGCAGCGTAGAGGGGGGACTAGCGGGGTACAATGAGCAGTTCTTC
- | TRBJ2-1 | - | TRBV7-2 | CASSLSWHSYNEQFF | TGTGCCAGCAGCTTATCGTGGCACTCCTACAATGAGCAGTTCTTC
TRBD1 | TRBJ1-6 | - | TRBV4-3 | CASSQVEQGDSPLHF | TGCGCCAGCAGCCAAGTCGAACAGGGGGATTCACCCCTCCACTTT
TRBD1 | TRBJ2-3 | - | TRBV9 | CASSADRGVTDTQYF | TGTGCCAGCAGCGCAGACAGGGGGGTCACAGATACGCAGTATTTT
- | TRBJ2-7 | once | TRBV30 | CAWSHLGQIYEQYF | TGTGCCTGGAGTCATCTCGGACAGATCTACGAGCAGTACTTC
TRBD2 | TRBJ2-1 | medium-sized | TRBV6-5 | CASSYWASGGDNEQFF | TGTGCCAGCAGTTACTGGGCTAGCGGGGGGGACAATGAGCAGTTCTTC
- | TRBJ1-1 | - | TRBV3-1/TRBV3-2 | CASSQDRAGGRGTEAFF | TGTGCCAGCAGCCAAGACCGGGCCGGGGGGCGAGGAACTGAAGCTTTCTTT
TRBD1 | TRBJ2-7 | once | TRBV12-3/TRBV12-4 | CASSWTGHDEQYF | TGTGCCAGCAGCTGGACAGGTCACGACGAGCAGTACTTC
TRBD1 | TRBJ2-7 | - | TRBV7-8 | CASSLGGGQGMREQYF | TGTGCCAGCAGCTTGGGGGGGGGACAGGGTATGAGGGAGCAGTACTTC
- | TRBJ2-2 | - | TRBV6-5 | CASSYTVGTGELFF | TGTGCCAGCAGTTACACAGTAGGCACCGGGGAGCTGTTTTTT
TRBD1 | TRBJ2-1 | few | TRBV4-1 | CASSQIDRGYYNEQFF | TGCGCCAGCAGCCAGATCGACAGGGGATACTACAATGAGCAGTTCTTC
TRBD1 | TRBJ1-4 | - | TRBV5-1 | CASSFAGQGLNEKLFF | TGCGCCAGCAGCTTCGCGGGACAGGGGCTTAATGAAAAACTGTTTTTT
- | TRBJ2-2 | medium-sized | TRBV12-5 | CASGLAGGELFF | TGTGCTAGTGGTTTGGCCGGCGGGGAGCTGTTTTTT
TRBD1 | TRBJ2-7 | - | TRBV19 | CASSPQTGTYEQYF | TGTGCCAGTAGTCCACAGACAGGGACCTACGAGCAGTACTTC